This TCR beta chain is drawn from a study of control samples from healthy donors and cancer patients. Here immunoSEQ multiplex PCR was the method, and the copy in TCRdb shows in-frame clones only, minus some. The table shows about 75,000 clones, with more than 75% occurring only once. Trimming stripped 8 bases from V and 10 bases from J, with 23 bases between. Germline values: CDR1 SEHNR, CDR2 FQNEAQ (reference sequence). CDR3 length: 14 residues. The rearrangement uses TRBV7-9 and TRBJ1-1; D is ambiguous. The receptor was derived from a middle-aged man in good health. The sequencing input was blood. Here the CDR3 DNA reads TGTGCCAGCGAATTATATTCGGTCCAGCTCGGAGCTTTCTTT. Protein: CASELYSVQLGAFF.